The 27 T cell receptor beta chains listed next were all sequenced from one sample in a study of blood T cell repertoires in COVID-19. Clones were read by immunoSEQ multiplex PCR, and TCRdb kept only the in-frame ones, dropping some. The table lists fewer than 500,000 clones, around 90% of them singletons. Sequenced sample: peripheral blood. The receptors derive from a man between 18 and 29 years old with COVID-19, enrolled during active disease.

This chain joins TRBV5-1 and TRBJ2-2; perhaps TRBD1 as D (5 bases). CDR1 is SGHRS and CDR2 is YFSETQ in the germline V gene. Trimming took 0 bases from V and 2 from J, leaving 8 bases between them. This CDR3 region has 15 residues. In DNA form, the CDR3 reads TGCGCCAGCAGCTTGGGACAGTTAAACACCGGGGAGCTGTTTTTT. It yields the protein CASSLGQLNTGELFF.

This chain connects TRBV5-1 to TRBJ1-3, with no clear D. Germline-derived CDR1 and CDR2 are SGHRS and YFSETQ. V lost 0 bases and J 0 bases, leaving 13 bases between the germline ends. The CDR3 has 17 amino acids. Here the CDR3 reads CASSLVASSTSGNTIYF. As DNA, the CDR3 is TGCGCCAGCAGCTTGGTAGCCAGCTCGACCTCTGGAAACACCATATATTTT.

This clone was recorded once. This sequence joins TRBV29-1 and TRBJ2-7; 7 bases line up with TRBD1. The ends lost 3 bases at V and 1 base at J; junction bases unmatched: 0. The V gene's germline CDR1 is SQVTM and CDR2 ANQGSEA. There are 12 residues in the CDR3. The CDR3 DNA reads as TGCAGCGTTGAGGGACAGTCCTACGAGCAGTACTTC. Translating it yields CSVEGQSYEQYF.

The chain joins TRBV3-1 (or the pseudogene TRBV3-2) to TRBJ2-5; 12 nucleotides agree with TRBD1. Germline CDR1 and CDR2: LGHDT and YNNKEL (reference sequence). The J segment lost 5 bases and the V segment lost 2 bases, leaving 9 bases of the junction unmatched. CDR3 size: 17 residues. Here the CDR3 reads CASSQPRDRGRRETQYF. The CDR3 region has the DNA TGTGCCAGCAGCCAACCTCGGGACAGGGGGCGTCGGGAGACCCAGTACTTC.

The chain couples TRBV11-2 to TRBJ2-4; a possible D gene is TRBD2 (5 bases). This CDR3 is 14 amino acids long. CDR1 and CDR2 from the germline V gene are SGHAT and FQNNGV. V shed 3 bases and J shed 4 bases, with 10 bases lying between them. The CDR3 DNA reads as TGTGCCAGCAGCTTCCAGCGGTCGAAAAACATTCAGTACTTC. Translation gives CASSFQRSKNIQYF. Variable domain in full (rest from reference TRBV11-2 and TRBJ2-4): EAGVAQSPRYKIIEKRQSVAFWCNPISGHATLYWYQQILGQGPKLLIQFQNNGVVDDSQLPKDRFSAERLKGVDSTLKIQPAKLEDSAVYLCASSFQRSKNIQYFGAGTRLSVL.

This chain joins TRBV29-1 and TRBJ1-1; 7 nucleotides align to TRBD1. CDR1 is SQVTM and CDR2 is ANQGSEA in the germline V gene. The CDR3 has 12 amino acids. After removal of 6 bases from V and 4 bases from J, the junction contained 5 bases not matched to a gene. The CDR3, as DNA: TGCAGCGTGACAGGGTGGGTCACTGAAGCTTTCTTT. Translated, it gives CSVTGWVTEAFF.

The chain employs TRBV5-1 and TRBJ1-1, with D perhaps matching TRBD1 (5 bases). The germline CDR1 and CDR2 sequences are SGHRS and YFSETQ. V was clipped by 5 bases and J by 1 base, with 12 bases between them. This CDR3 is built from 14 residues. The CDR3 nucleotides read TGCGCCAGCAGAGAGCAGGGTCCGAACACTGAAGCTTTCTTT. Amino acids: CASREQGPNTEAFF.

The V call is TRBV11-3, the J call TRBJ2-1, with D possibly TRBD2 on 6 matching bases. CDR3 size: 14 residues. The V end was cut by 1 base, the J end by 6 bases, with 10 bases between. Germline loops: CDR1 SGHNT, CDR2 YENEEA. CDR3 region: CASSLVAGSNEQFF. The CDR3 region has the DNA TGTGCCAGCAGCTTAGTCGCGGGGAGCAATGAGCAGTTCTTC.

This chain joins TRBV5-1 and TRBJ1-4; possibly TRBD1 for D (5 bases). The CDR3 length is 13 residues. CDR1 is SGHRS and CDR2 is YFSETQ in the germline V gene. V was trimmed by 3 bases and J by 8 bases, leaving 11 bases between them. The CDR3 DNA reads TGCGCCAGCAGCTCCGGCGGGGGGGAAAAACTGTTTTTT. Encoded protein: CASSSGGGEKLFF.

The V call is TRBV28, the J call TRBJ2-1; 10 bases fit TRBD1. The CDR3 has 15 residues. Losses at the gene ends were 5 bases for V and 9 bases for J; bases not matched to a gene: 10. Germline CDR1 is MDHEN and CDR2 is SYDVKM. The CDR3 protein is CASSPPRQGAGEQFF. CDR3 in DNA: TGTGCCAGCAGTCCCCCTCGACAGGGGGCAGGTGAGCAGTTCTTC.

This chain joins TRBV24-1 and TRBJ2-3; possible D gene TRBD1, 5 bases. Germline lookup yields CDR1 KGHDR and CDR2 SFDVKD. Deletions cut 5 bases from V and 7 bases from J, with 12 bases between. This CDR3 is built from 13 residues. CDR3 amino acids: CATSGEGANTQYF. As DNA, the CDR3 is TGTGCCACCAGTGGGGAAGGGGCAAATACGCAGTATTTT.

V is TRBV19 and J is TRBJ2-2; 8 bases map to TRBD1. Germline V CDR1 and CDR2: LNHDA, SQIVND (reference sequence). CDR3 length: 13 residues. Trimming at V came to 7 bases and at J to 4 bases, leaving 2 bases not matched to a gene. CDR3 protein: CASIRGLTGELFF. In nucleotides, the CDR3 is TGTGCCAGTATCAGGGGGCTCACCGGGGAGCTGTTTTTT.

The CDR3 is CASSSRQFRQFF. The CDR3 DNA is TGTGCCAGCAGCTCAAGACAGTTTAGGCAGTTCTTC. The rearrangement links TRBV7-9 to TRBJ2-1; a weak D match, TRBD1 (5 bases). The CDR3 has 12 amino acids. The germline gives CDR1 SEHNR, CDR2 FQNEAQ (reference sequence). Trimming shortened V by 4 bases and J by 12 bases, and 13 bases separated the two germline ends. Complete variable domain (other parts from reference TRBV7-9 and TRBJ2-1): DTGVSQNPRHKITKRGQNVTFRCDPISEHNRLYWYRQTLGQGPEFLTYFQNEAQLEKSRLLSDRFSAERPKGSFSTLEIQRTEQGDSAMYLCASSSRQFRQFFGPGTRLTVL.

V usage is TRBV7-8 and J usage is TRBJ2-5; D is uncertain. V lost 1 base to trimming and J lost 5 bases, with 5 bases between them. This CDR3 has 12 amino acids. CDR1 is SGHVS, CDR2 FQNEAQ, per germline. Here the CDR3 DNA reads TGTGCCAGCAGCTTAGTGCGGGAGACCCAGTACTTC. It specifies CASSLVRETQYF. Together with reference TRBV7-8 and TRBJ2-5, the CDR3 gives the full variable domain: GAGVSQSPRYKVAKRGQDVALRCDPISGHVSLFWYQQALGQGPEFLTYFQNEAQLDKSGLPSDRFFAERPEGSVSTLKIQRTQQEDSAVYLCASSLVRETQYFGPGTRLLVL.

The chain uses TRBV2 and TRBJ1-4; D is uncertain. Trimming shortened V by 6 bases and J by 4 bases, and 6 bases separated the two germline ends. Germline V gives CDR1 SNHLY, CDR2 FYNNEI. The CDR3 contains 12 residues. The CDR3 loop reads CASSVDNEKLFF. The CDR3 DNA is TGTGCCAGCAGCGTAGATAATGAAAAACTGTTTTTT.

The rearrangement joins TRBV11-3 to TRBJ2-3; a weak D match, TRBD2 (6 bases). The CDR3 loop spans 15 amino acids. V was shortened by 4 bases and J by 5 bases, with 16 bases between the two germline ends. Germline-derived CDR1 and CDR2 are SGHNT and YENEEA. The CDR3 protein is CASSSTTWRGDTQYF. In DNA, the CDR3 is TGTGCCAGCAGCTCAACAACGTGGAGGGGAGATACGCAGTATTTT.

This chain joins TRBV7-9 and TRBJ2-2; perhaps TRBD2 as D (6 bases). Trimming removed 1 base at V and 6 bases at J, with 15 bases between. In germline, CDR1 is SEHNR, CDR2 FQNEAQ (reference sequence). CDR3 length: 16 residues. The CDR3 nucleotides are TGTGCCAGCAGCTTAGGGGGTGGACTACCGTCCGGGGAGCTGTTTTTT. It is translated as CASSLGGGLPSGELFF. Drawing the rest from reference TRBV7-9 and TRBJ2-2, the complete variable domain is DTGVSQNPRHKITKRGQNVTFRCDPISEHNRLYWYRQTLGQGPEFLTYFQNEAQLEKSRLLSDRFSAERPKGSFSTLEIQRTEQGDSAMYLCASSLGGGLPSGELFFGEGSRLTVL.

This clone has only one observation. The chain has TRBV12-3 or TRBV12-4 and TRBJ1-1, with unresolved D. This CDR3 region has 13 residues. Trimming cost V 6 bases and J 8 bases, with 16 bases left between them. The CDR3 region has the DNA TGTGCCAGCAGACGGACGGACTTCACCGAAGCTTTCTTT. Translating gives CASRRTDFTEAFF.

The V gene is TRBV19, the J gene TRBJ1-2, with a possible D match to TRBD1 (6 bases). Germline V gene data show CDR1 as LNHDA and CDR2 as SQIVND (reference sequence). Trimming cost V 0 bases and J 8 bases, with 10 bases left between them. The CDR3 totals 13 residues. CDR3: CASSIEQGRGYTF. CDR3 coding DNA: TGTGCCAGTAGTATAGAACAGGGACGCGGCTACACCTTC.

The chain recombines TRBV6-5 with TRBJ2-7; 7 bases fit TRBD1. This CDR3 is 14 amino acids long. Germline values: CDR1 MNHEY, CDR2 SVGAGI. J gave up 2 bases and V 6 bases, and 7 bases lay outside the gene matches. CDR3 region: CASRSTGLTYEQYF. As DNA, the CDR3 is TGTGCCAGCAGATCGACAGGGCTAACCTACGAGCAGTACTTC.

The gene calls are TRBV5-4 and TRBJ2-1; 12 nucleotides align to TRBD2. Germline assignment: CDR1 SGHNT and CDR2 YYREEE (reference sequence). This CDR3 region has 15 residues. The V segment lost 4 bases and the J segment 9 bases; nucleotides outside the gene matches: 8. The CDR3 nucleotides are TGTGCCAGCAGCCCCACTAGCGGGGGGTTGGGTGAGCAGTTCTTC. It codes for CASSPTSGGLGEQFF. Full variable domain (remainder filled in from reference TRBV5-4 and TRBJ2-1): ETGVTQSPTHLIKTRGQQVTLRCSSQSGHNTVSWYQQALGQGPQFIFQYYREEENGRGNFPPRFSGLQFPNYSSELNVNALELDDSALYLCASSPTSGGLGEQFFGPGTRLTVL.

This chain uses TRBV5-1 with TRBJ2-3, with TRBD2 matching 8 bases. CDR3 size: 14 residues. V lost 5 bases, J lost 1 base, and 3 bases stayed unmatched. Looked up from germline, CDR1 is SGHRS and CDR2 is YFSETQ. This CDR3 reads CASRPTSGTDTQYF. CDR3 sequence (DNA): TGCGCCAGCAGGCCGACTAGCGGCACAGATACGCAGTATTTT.

The V gene is TRBV29-1, the J gene TRBJ1-5, with D tentatively TRBD1 (6 bases). Germline V gene sequence: CDR1 SQVTM, CDR2 ANQGSEA. The CDR3 length is 13 residues. With 2 bases removed from V and 6 bases from J, the gap between germline ends came to 11 bases. Written as DNA, the CDR3 is TGCAGCGTTGAAAAGGAAGGGGGTCAGCCCCAGCATTTT. Protein product: CSVEKEGGQPQHF.

The rearrangement uses TRBV5-1 and TRBJ1-1; D is possibly TRBD1 (5 bases). The V end was cut by 4 bases, the J end by 1 base, with 11 bases between. CDR3 length: 14 residues. CDR1 SGHRS and CDR2 YFSETQ come from the germline V gene. The chain's CDR3 is CASSPDTGNTEAFF. CDR3 bases: TGCGCCAGCAGCCCCGATACAGGGAACACTGAAGCTTTCTTT.

The chain has TRBV7-9 and TRBJ2-7, with 8 bases fitting TRBD1. There are 14 residues in the CDR3. CDR1 is SEHNR, CDR2 FQNEAQ, per germline (reference sequence). Trimming at V came to 5 bases and at J to 3 bases, leaving 6 bases not matched to a gene. The CDR3 is CASSLLDRDYEQYF. Written as DNA, the CDR3 is TGTGCCAGCAGCCTCCTGGACAGGGACTACGAGCAGTACTTC.

This clone appeared a single time. Distinct nucleotide sequences in the sample also encode this CDR3. The chain joins TRBV6-5 to TRBJ1-6, with D perhaps matching TRBD1 (6 bases). The CDR3 contains 12 residues. Trimming left V 5 bases short and J 9 bases short, with 8 bases between. CDR1 is MNHEY, CDR2 SVGAGI, per germline. CDR3 in DNA: TGTGCCAGCAGTCCCAGGGGTTCACCCCTCCACTTT. It is translated as CASSPRGSPLHF.

This chain joins TRBV18 and TRBJ1-4; 9 nucleotides line up with TRBD1. V dropped 3 bases and J dropped 8; count of bases not matched to a gene: 7. Germline CDR1 and CDR2: KGHSH and LQKENI. The CDR3 is 15 residues long. The CDR3 here is CASSPGQGIYEKLFF. The CDR3 DNA is TGTGCCAGCTCACCGGGACAGGGTATATACGAAAAACTGTTTTTT.